This section outlines one T cell receptor (beta chain) sequence together with its context. This receptor's antigen is unknown. The sample holds no much larger clone one base away, and base qualities are not on file. The sample belongs to a study of CD8+CD57+ T cells in acquired aplastic anemia (dated by TCRdb to the late 2010s). Concerning the study at large: A mean of approximately 2.9 ug of DNA, ranging from 0.2 to 27.4 ug, was extracted from sorted CD4+ and CD8+ cells. For healthy donor samples, the average read count was around 10 million for CD4+ cells and approximately 11 million for CD8+ cells.

CDR1 and CDR2 are drawn from the germline V gene (reference sequence): DFQATT, SNEGSKA. Its CDR3 holds 11 amino acids, cysteine through phenylalanine. The read is trimmed to its CDR3 DNA, 33 bases read in frame from base 1. V sheds 6 bases and J sheds 10 bases, leaving 15 bases between their ends. Genomic DNA was used as template for profiling of TCR beta VDJ combinations and CDR3 sequences. TCR repertoire sequencing was run on an Illumina HiSeq 2000. On the study's bioinformatics: Repertoires were assessed using TRBV/TRBJ rearrangement plots, CDR3 size and DJ length profiles, and Simpson's diversity index. Whichever DNA sequence was most abundant in the deep sequencing data was defined as the immunodominant clone. CDR3 amino acid sequences were screened for sharing across subjects and were compared with published repertoires and the VDJdb database. Using fastp at Q25 and MiXCR, TCRdb reprocessed the public reads and kept productive beta chains. Rows are unified per CDR3 protein, each entry keeping the most common DNA and genes. TCRdb, not the original authors, processed these V and J calls. A total of 68,000 or so distinct CDR3 sequences appear in this sample, roughly 50% of them only once. The ten largest clones take up about 8.3% of the sample.

The study at large found these results: Between patients and healthy controls, no significant difference in CD8+ Simpson's diversity was found (P=0.060). Around 28 CD8+ CDR3 sequences were found to be shared between patients and controls, but these sequences appeared to be highly expressed in patients and within the immunodominant clones of the patients.

TCR repertoires of sorted CD4+ and CD8+ blood T cells from severe aplastic anemia patients and healthy subjects were deep-sequenced in the study. Ficoll-Paque density gradient centrifugation was used to isolate peripheral blood mononuclear cells. Before DNA extraction, CD4+ and CD8+ T cells were sorted with FACS or magnetic beads. The TCR was taken from a human donor in good health, serving as a control. The sequencing sample was made of sorted CD4+, CD8+, or CD8+CD57+ T cells (not recorded which) from PBMCs. The chain is assembled from TRBV20-1 and TRBJ1-1, and perhaps TRBD1 as D gene, on 5 matching bases. This receptor carries the CDR3 CSAQLRAAAFF. The DNA sequence is TGCAGTGCCCAACTCAGGGCGGCAGCTTTCTTT.